These T cell receptor beta chains were read from a single sample in a study of T cells in Graves' hyperthyroidism and ophthalmopathy. TCRdb itself ran the multiplex PCR reads through MiXCR, one entry per CDR3 protein. The table lists 500,000 to 550,000 distinct CDR3 sequences, 15% to 20% of them singletons. The source material was blood. Receptors originate from a man aged 40-49 years with Graves' ophthalmopathy. Both conserved end residues are part of each CDR3. A D gene is named only where the DNA matches it firmly. Not every row has a clone size; where given, it reads once, few, many or a size class.

TRBJ2-1,TRBD2,15,TRBV2,.,TGTGCCAGCAGTGGACCGGGACTAGGAGAGGTGGAGCAGTTCTTC,CASSGPGLGEVEQFF
TRBJ1-1,.,13,TRBV7-2,many,TGTGCCAGCAGCATGGACCGGAAAGCTGAAGCTTTCTTT,CASSMDRKAEAFF
TRBJ2-1,.,16,TRBV7-9,many,TGTGCCAGCAGCTCAACCCGGACGGTCTCCTACAATGAGCAGTTCTTC,CASSSTRTVSYNEQFF
TRBJ2-3,TRBD1,16,TRBV24-1,.,TGTGCCACCAGTGGTTACGACAGGGGAAGCACAGATACGCAGTATTTT,CATSGYDRGSTDTQYF
TRBJ1-1,.,17,TRBV19,.,TGTGCCAGTAGTATAGAGGGGGGACGCGGCCCGAACACTGAAGCTTTCTTT,CASSIEGGRGPNTEAFF
TRBJ2-4,TRBD2,19,TRBV6-2/TRBV6-3,.,TGTGCCAGCAGTCCCCTAGCGGGGGCCGGCCAGCTAGCCAAAAACATTCAGTACTTC,CASSPLAGAGQLAKNIQYF
TRBJ2-1,TRBD2,16,TRBV20-1,many,TGCAGTGCCAACCCCCCCCCGACTAGCGTAAACAATGAGCAGTTCTTC,CSANPPPTSVNNEQFF
TRBJ1-5,TRBD1,15,TRBV12-3/TRBV12-4,few,TGTGCCAGCAGTTTAGCTGGGACAGCTAGAAAGACCCAGCATTTT,CASSLAGTARKTQHF
TRBJ1-1,.,14,TRBV6-1,few,TGTGCCAGCACTACAGGGACATCTGACACTGAAGCTTTCTTT,CASTTGTSDTEAFF
TRBJ2-4,.,13,TRBV20-1,few,TGCAGTGCACGGGACCCGGGAGATAGGATTCAGTACTTC,CSARDPGDRIQYF
TRBJ2-1,TRBD2,14,TRBV7-3,.,TGTGCCAGCAGCTTACTAGCGGGACCCGGTGAGCAGTTCTTC,CASSLLAGPGEQFF
TRBJ2-5,.,13,TRBV6-1,few,TGTGCCAGCAGACCCTCGGGCCGGGAGACCCAGTACTTC,CASRPSGRETQYF
TRBJ1-5,TRBD1,13,TRBV20-1,.,TGCAGTGCTTTTCAGGGGGCTCAGCAGCCCCAGCATTTT,CSAFQGAQQPQHF
TRBJ2-4,.,14,TRBV7-2,.,TGTGCCAGCAGCTTCGGGGGCCTCAAAAACATTCAGTACTTC,CASSFGGLKNIQYF
TRBJ1-4,.,14,TRBV5-6,.,TGTGCCAGCAGCATGGGTTACCGCAATGAAAAACTGTTTTTT,CASSMGYRNEKLFF
TRBJ1-1,TRBD1,14,TRBV2,many,TGTGCCAGCAGGCGACAGGGGGGGAACACTGAAGCTTTCTTT,CASRRQGGNTEAFF
TRBJ1-4,.,12,TRBV20-1,.,TGCAGTGCTAAGGGAGAGAATGAAAAACTGTTTTTT,CSAKGENEKLFF
TRBJ2-5,.,12,TRBV5-1,.,TGCGCCAGCAGGGAAGACCAAGAGACCCAGTACTTC,CASREDQETQYF
TRBJ1-1,.,15,TRBV6-2/TRBV6-3,.,TGTGCCAGCAGTTACCACGGGGTAGAAAACACTGAAGCTTTCTTT,CASSYHGVENTEAFF
TRBJ2-1,.,15,TRBV11-2,once,TGTGCCAGCATACCCCTGGGACTGTCAGGTGATGAGCAGTTCTTC,CASIPLGLSGDEQFF
TRBJ2-7,TRBD2,14,TRBV5-1,.,TGCGCCAGCAGCTTCGGTAGCGGGACCTACGAGCAGTACTTC,CASSFGSGTYEQYF
TRBJ2-7,.,14,TRBV24-1,once,TGTGCCACCAGTGATTCGGGGACATATCACGAGCAGTACTTC,CATSDSGTYHEQYF
TRBJ2-7,TRBD2,17,TRBV7-2,many,TGTGCCAGCAGCTTAGTACCCCCGGGACTAGCAAAAGCCGAGCAGTACTTC,CASSLVPPGLAKAEQYF
TRBJ2-1,TRBD2,17,TRBV2,.,TGTGCCAGCAGTTTCCCCTTAGCGGGAGACCCAAACAATGAGCAGTTCTTC,CASSFPLAGDPNNEQFF
TRBJ1-1,TRBD1,17,TRBV7-8,few,TGTGCCAGCAGCTTGGAAGGGACAGGGGGTGGGAACACTGAAGCTTTCTTT,CASSLEGTGGGNTEAFF
TRBJ2-7,.,15,TRBV5-6,many,TGTGCCAGCAGCTTGGTTAGCGGAGCTGCCTACGAGCAGTACTTC,CASSLVSGAAYEQYF
TRBJ2-7,TRBD2,17,TRBV9,.,TGTGCCAGCAGCGTTTCTTGCCCGGGACTAGCGATCCACGAGCAGTACTTC,CASSVSCPGLAIHEQYF
TRBJ1-1,.,15,TRBV20-1,.,TGCAGTGCCGGAACTACAGGACAGTTGAACACTGAAGCTTTCTTT,CSAGTTGQLNTEAFF
TRBJ2-3,.,16,TRBV24-1,.,TGTGCCACCAGTGATTTGAGAGGGGGAAATATAGATACGCAGTATTTT,CATSDLRGGNIDTQYF
TRBJ2-4,.,14,TRBV20-1,many,TGCAGTTCCAGAGACAGGGACTTCGGAAACATTCAGTACTTC,CSSRDRDFGNIQYF
TRBJ2-1,TRBD2,16,TRBV11-1,many,TGTGCCAGCAGCTTAACTAGCGGGAGCCCCTACAATGAGCAGTTCTTC,CASSLTSGSPYNEQFF
TRBJ2-1,TRBD2,14,TRBV20-1,few,TGCAGTGCTAGCGGGACTAGCCTGAACAATGAGCAGTTCTTC,CSASGTSLNNEQFF
TRBJ1-3,.,14,TRBV2,.,TGTGCCAGCAGCACACAGTCGGCTGGAAACACCATATATTTT,CASSTQSAGNTIYF
TRBJ1-2,.,13,TRBV10-2,.,TGCGCCAGCAGTGAGTCGGCAGGGTTGGGCTACACCTTC,CASSESAGLGYTF
TRBJ2-4,.,16,TRBV5-1,few,TGCGCCAGCAGACGGGACACTTTAGGGAACAAAAACATTCAGTACTTC,CASRRDTLGNKNIQYF
TRBJ2-7,TRBD2,17,TRBV20-1,few,TGCAGTGCCAAGAGAGGGGCGGGAGGTTCCACGGTCTACGAGCAGTACTTC,CSAKRGAGGSTVYEQYF
TRBJ1-1,TRBD1,14,TRBV20-1,few,TGCAGTGCTCGCTGGGCAGGGGGCAACACTGAAGCTTTCTTT,CSARWAGGNTEAFF
TRBJ2-2,.,13,TRBV28,once,TGTGCCAGCTACGGTTCGGGTACCGGGGAGCTGTTTTTT,CASYGSGTGELFF
TRBJ2-4,.,16,TRBV5-8,.,TGTGCCAGCAGCTTGGGGGCCGCCCCCGACTGGGACATTCAGTACTTC,CASSLGAAPDWDIQYF
TRBJ1-3,.,15,TRBV5-1,.,TGCGCCAGCAGCCCCAGTATTTCCTCTGGAAACACCATATATTTT,CASSPSISSGNTIYF
TRBJ2-1,TRBD2,17,TRBV7-6,.,TGTGTCAGCAGCCCCTTGACTAGCGGGGGGCGATACAATGAGCAGTTCTTC,CVSSPLTSGGRYNEQFF
TRBJ2-7,TRBD2,18,TRBV19,few,TGTGCCAGTAGTCCTGGATGGACTAGCAGCTCTACTTCCTACGAGCAGTACTTC,CASSPGWTSSSTSYEQYF